These T cell receptor beta chains were read from a single sample in a study of shared clonotypes between healthy human individuals. Produced via immunoSEQ multiplex PCR; TCRdb's table is partial and in-frame only. This table holds approximately 100,000 clones, roughly 66% found once. Source material: memory CD8+ T cells sorted from blood. These receptors originate from a woman in her 30s in good health. Each CDR3 is given with its conserved first and last residue. The D gene is left open where the match is weak. A row's size may be missing; if present it is once, few, many or a size class.

J: TRBJ1-2
V: TRBV5-1
D: .
size: .
CDR3: CASSSTAGYGYTF
DNA: TGCGCCAGCAGCTCAACCGCAGGCTATGGCTACACCTTC

J: TRBJ2-1
V: TRBV7-9
D: TRBD2
size: .
CDR3: CASSLVGGSNEQFF
DNA: TGTGCCAGCAGCTTAGTGGGCGGGAGCAATGAGCAGTTCTTC

J: TRBJ2-5
V: TRBV29-1
D: .
size: .
CDR3: CSVEKPLDRPGGGETQYF
DNA: TGCAGCGTTGAAAAACCTCTTGACAGGCCCGGCGGGGGAGAGACCCAGTACTTC

J: TRBJ2-5
V: TRBV9
D: .
size: .
CDR3: CASSVGGNEGTQYF
DNA: TGTGCCAGCAGCGTAGGCGGAAACGAGGGGACCCAGTACTTC

J: TRBJ2-1
V: TRBV14
D: .
size: many
CDR3: CASSQAGIYNEQFF
DNA: TGTGCCAGCAGCCAAGCCGGAATCTACAATGAGCAGTTCTTC

J: TRBJ2-7
V: TRBV6-1
D: .
size: .
CDR3: CASSVTLLDYEQYF
DNA: TGTGCCAGCAGTGTCACATTACTTGACTACGAGCAGTACTTC

J: TRBJ1-2
V: TRBV7-2
D: .
size: .
CDR3: CASSFTPPPPNYGYTF
DNA: TGTGCCAGCAGCTTTACACCTCCCCCACCTAACTATGGCTACACCTTC

J: TRBJ2-7
V: TRBV11-2
D: TRBD2
size: .
CDR3: CASSIYRGLAGVSTYEQYF
DNA: TGTGCCAGCAGCATATACCGGGGACTAGCGGGAGTTTCCACCTACGAGCAGTACTTC

J: TRBJ1-2
V: TRBV5-1
D: .
size: few
CDR3: CASSFSPGSDGYTF
DNA: TGCGCCAGCAGCTTTTCTCCAGGGAGCGACGGCTACACCTTC

J: TRBJ1-5
V: TRBV2
D: TRBD1
size: .
CDR3: CASRETGRQPQHF
DNA: TGTGCCAGCAGGGAGACAGGGCGTCAGCCCCAGCATTTT

J: TRBJ2-5
V: TRBV5-1
D: .
size: .
CDR3: CASSPKGGYQETQYF
DNA: TGCGCCAGCAGCCCCAAGGGGGGTTACCAAGAGACCCAGTACTTC

J: TRBJ1-2
V: TRBV6-5
D: TRBD1
size: few
CDR3: CASSPTGGGYGYTF
DNA: TGTGCCAGCAGTCCCACAGGGGGCGGCTATGGCTACACCTTC

J: TRBJ2-1
V: TRBV7-6
D: TRBD2
size: .
CDR3: CASSSAISGPSSYNEQFF
DNA: TGTGCCAGCAGCTCCGCGATTAGCGGGCCGAGCTCCTACAATGAGCAGTTCTTC

J: TRBJ1-3
V: TRBV29-1
D: TRBD1
size: .
CDR3: CSVPGGAGGNTIYF
DNA: TGCAGCGTTCCAGGGGGCGCGGGTGGAAACACCATATATTTT

J: TRBJ2-1
V: TRBV6-6
D: .
size: few
CDR3: CASSGQGSYNEQFF
DNA: TGTGCCAGCAGTGGGCAGGGCTCCTACAATGAGCAGTTCTTC

J: TRBJ2-3
V: TRBV2
D: .
size: medium-sized
CDR3: CASTGTDTQYF
DNA: TGTGCCAGCACCGGAACAGATACGCAGTATTTT

J: TRBJ2-7
V: TRBV29-1
D: TRBD2
size: .
CDR3: CSARLAEPSYEQYF
DNA: TGCAGCGCCAGACTAGCGGAGCCATCCTACGAGCAGTACTTC

J: TRBJ2-7
V: TRBV19
D: TRBD1
size: .
CDR3: CASTPGTGSYEQYF
DNA: TGTGCCAGTACACCAGGGACAGGGAGCTACGAGCAGTACTTC

J: TRBJ1-1
V: TRBV27
D: .
size: .
CDR3: CASSSHSENTEAFF
DNA: TGTGCCAGCAGTTCCCACAGTGAGAACACTGAAGCTTTCTTT

J: TRBJ2-2
V: TRBV28
D: TRBD2
size: .
CDR3: CASSGGTSGRTGELFF
DNA: TGTGCCAGCAGTGGGGGGACTAGCGGGAGAACCGGGGAGCTGTTTTTT

J: TRBJ2-7
V: TRBV6-5
D: TRBD2
size: .
CDR3: CASSLAGPYEQYF
DNA: TGTGCCAGCAGCCTAGCGGGTCCTTACGAGCAGTACTTC

J: TRBJ2-3
V: TRBV2
D: .
size: .
CDR3: CASSDLGGLPKDTQYF
DNA: TGTGCCAGCAGTGATTTGGGCGGGTTGCCGAAAGATACGCAGTATTTT

J: TRBJ1-1
V: TRBV27
D: TRBD1
size: many
CDR3: CASSFDRERLDTEAFF
DNA: TGTGCCAGCAGTTTCGACAGGGAGAGATTAGACACTGAAGCTTTCTTT

J: TRBJ2-5
V: TRBV28
D: TRBD2
size: .
CDR3: CASSVWTSGTSTETQYF
DNA: TGTGCCAGCAGTGTGTGGACTAGCGGGACCTCAACGGAGACCCAGTACTTC

J: TRBJ1-5
V: TRBV2
D: .
size: .
CDR3: CACRQAGNSNQPQHF
DNA: TGTGCCTGTAGACAGGCGGGGAATAGCAATCAGCCCCAGCATTTT

J: TRBJ2-1
V: TRBV28
D: TRBD2
size: .
CDR3: CASRETSGSSYNEQFF
DNA: TGTGCCAGCAGGGAGACTAGCGGGAGCTCCTACAATGAGCAGTTCTTC

J: TRBJ2-7
V: TRBV5-6
D: TRBD2
size: .
CDR3: CASSLGSAGGYEQYF
DNA: TGTGCCAGCAGCTTGGGATCCGCGGGGGGCTACGAGCAGTACTTC

J: TRBJ2-3
V: TRBV6-4
D: .
size: .
CDR3: CASSDGRDGTDTQYF
DNA: TGTGCCAGCAGTGATGGGCGGGACGGCACAGATACGCAGTATTTT

J: TRBJ1-6
V: TRBV28
D: .
size: .
CDR3: CASGPQPLHF
DNA: TGTGCCAGCGGTCCCCAGCCCCTCCACTTT

J: TRBJ2-6
V: TRBV29-1
D: .
size: .
CDR3: CSVPGTDSGANVLTF
DNA: TGCAGCGTCCCCGGGACGGACTCTGGGGCCAACGTCCTGACTTTC

J: TRBJ1-4
V: TRBV28
D: .
size: .
CDR3: CASTVGGAGDEKLFF
DNA: TGTGCCAGCACCGTAGGGGGGGCCGGCGATGAAAAACTGTTTTTT

J: TRBJ2-5
V: TRBV2
D: TRBD2
size: .
CDR3: CASLTSGNQETQYF
DNA: TGTGCCAGTTTGACTAGCGGGAACCAAGAGACCCAGTACTTC

J: TRBJ2-7
V: TRBV27
D: TRBD1
size: .
CDR3: CASSAGQANYEQYF
DNA: TGTGCCAGCAGCGCGGGACAGGCTAATTACGAGCAGTACTTC

J: TRBJ1-1
V: TRBV6-4
D: TRBD1
size: few
CDR3: CASSIGQGPDTEAFF
DNA: TGTGCCAGCAGTATTGGACAGGGGCCCGACACTGAAGCTTTCTTT

J: TRBJ2-2
V: TRBV10-3
D: .
size: .
CDR3: CAFQANTGELFF
DNA: TGTGCCTTCCAAGCGAACACCGGGGAGCTGTTTTTT

J: TRBJ2-3
V: TRBV15
D: .
size: .
CDR3: CATSRVFGSTDTQYF
DNA: TGTGCCACCAGCAGAGTTTTCGGTAGCACAGATACGCAGTATTTT

J: TRBJ2-3
V: TRBV6-4
D: TRBD2
size: once
CDR3: CASRPLAGGADTQYF
DNA: TGTGCCAGCAGGCCCCTAGCGGGAGGTGCAGATACGCAGTATTTT

J: TRBJ1-1
V: TRBV25-1
D: TRBD1
size: medium-sized
CDR3: CASSDLQGYTEAFF
DNA: TGTGCCAGCAGTGATCTACAGGGGTACACTGAAGCTTTCTTT

J: TRBJ2-5
V: TRBV11-2
D: .
size: once
CDR3: CASSLAGAGETQYF
DNA: TGTGCCAGCAGCTTAGCGGGAGCCGGGGAGACCCAGTACTTC

J: TRBJ2-1
V: TRBV12-5
D: TRBD1
size: .
CDR3: CASGSGTGGGNEQFF
DNA: TGTGCTAGTGGTTCTGGGACAGGGGGAGGCAATGAGCAGTTCTTC

J: TRBJ2-7
V: TRBV19
D: TRBD2
size: .
CDR3: CASSSGRASYEQYF
DNA: TGTGCCAGTAGTAGCGGGAGGGCCTCCTACGAGCAGTACTTC

J: TRBJ2-2
V: TRBV7-9
D: TRBD2
size: .
CDR3: CASSLAAGGYTGELFF
DNA: TGTGCCAGCAGCTTAGCAGCGGGAGGTTATACCGGGGAGCTGTTTTTT

J: TRBJ1-5
V: TRBV16
D: .
size: once
CDR3: CASSPTWGNQPQHF
DNA: TGTGCCAGCAGCCCCACTTGGGGCAACCAGCCCCAGCATTTT

J: TRBJ2-5
V: TRBV10-2
D: .
size: .
CDR3: CASSEPHGSQTQYF
DNA: TGCGCCAGCAGTGAGCCACATGGGAGTCAGACCCAGTACTTC

J: TRBJ2-3
V: TRBV10-1
D: .
size: .
CDR3: CASSESGSTQYF
DNA: TGCGCCAGCAGTGAGTCCGGAAGTACGCAGTATTTT

J: TRBJ2-1
V: TRBV4-1
D: TRBD2
size: few
CDR3: CASSQVSVAGGSSSYNEQFF
DNA: TGCGCCAGCAGCCAAGTGAGTGTTGCGGGAGGGTCGAGCTCCTACAATGAGCAGTTCTTC

J: TRBJ2-7
V: TRBV5-6
D: .
size: few
CDR3: CASSLRWVRGSEQYF
DNA: TGTGCCAGCAGCCTGCGGTGGGTACGAGGGAGCGAGCAGTACTTC

J: TRBJ2-1
V: TRBV25-1
D: .
size: .
CDR3: CASSLIDNNEQFF
DNA: TGTGCCAGCAGTCTTATAGACAACAATGAGCAGTTCTTC

J: TRBJ2-1
V: TRBV29-1
D: .
size: few
CDR3: CSVEVLVLNEQFF
DNA: TGCAGCGTTGAAGTACTAGTTCTCAATGAGCAGTTCTTC

J: TRBJ2-7
V: TRBV27
D: .
size: .
CDR3: CASSSVLGGGWNEQYF
DNA: TGTGCCAGCAGTTCCGTGCTAGGAGGAGGCTGGAACGAGCAGTACTTC

J: TRBJ2-7
V: TRBV18
D: .
size: many
CDR3: CASSPGLAISYEQYF
DNA: TGTGCCAGCTCACCTGGGCTAGCGATCTCCTACGAGCAGTACTTC